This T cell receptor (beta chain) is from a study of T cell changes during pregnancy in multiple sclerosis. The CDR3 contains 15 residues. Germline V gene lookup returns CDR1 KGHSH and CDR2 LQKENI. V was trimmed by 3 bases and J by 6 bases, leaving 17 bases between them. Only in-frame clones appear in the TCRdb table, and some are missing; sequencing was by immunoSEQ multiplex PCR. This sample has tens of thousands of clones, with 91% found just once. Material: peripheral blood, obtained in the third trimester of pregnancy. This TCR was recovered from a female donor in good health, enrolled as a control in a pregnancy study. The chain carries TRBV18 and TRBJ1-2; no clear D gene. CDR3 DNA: TGTGCCAGCTCACCCTCCGTCGCGGGAGCGGATGGCTACACCTTC. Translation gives CASSPSVAGADGYTF.